The 18 T cell receptor beta chains below all came from one sample that was sequenced in a study of blood T cell repertoires in COVID-19. Repertoires were generated with immunoSEQ multiplex PCR, while TCRdb's copy carries only in-frame clones and drops some. Of more than 75,000 clones in the sample, roughly 88% are singletons; the top ten hold around 25%. The sample taken for sequencing was peripheral blood. The receptors were sampled from a man in his fifties or sixties with acute or convalescent COVID-19.

A single count supports this clone. The CDR3 reads CASSTLAGGHNEQFF. CDR3 coding DNA: TGTGCCAGCAGTACCCTAGCGGGGGGGCACAATGAGCAGTTCTTC. The chain carries TRBV2 and TRBJ2-1, with 12 nucleotides matching TRBD2. The CDR3 extends over 15 amino acids. The V and J ends lost 5 bases and 5 bases, in that order; junction bases with no gene match: 4. CDR1 and CDR2 from the germline V gene are SNHLY and FYNNEI.

The chain recombines TRBV6-5 with TRBJ2-7, with 8 positions matching TRBD2. The CDR3 sequence is 14 residues long. V lost 6 bases and J lost 0; bases outside the gene matches: 4. From germline, CDR1 is MNHEY and CDR2 SVGAGI. The CDR3 reads CASRRGASSYEQYF. In DNA, the CDR3 is TGTGCCAGCAGGCGGGGGGCCAGCTCCTACGAGCAGTACTTC.

The chain recombines TRBV5-1 with TRBJ2-1; maybe TRBD2 (6 bases). The length of the CDR3 is 14 residues. Germline V CDR1 and CDR2: SGHRS, YFSETQ. Trimming shortened V by 1 base and J by 6 bases, and 11 bases separated the two germline ends. The CDR3 loop is CASSLMRGFNEQFF. For the CDR3, the DNA is TGCGCCAGCAGCTTGATGCGGGGCTTCAATGAGCAGTTCTTC.

The chain is built from TRBV7-2 and TRBJ1-5; 11 nucleotides align to TRBD1. V shed 5 bases, J shed 5 bases, and the junction held 5 bases outside the gene matches. The CDR3 length is 15 residues. The V gene's germline CDR1 is SGHTA and CDR2 FQGNSA. CDR3 in DNA: TGTGCCAGCAGCCCTGGACAGGGGGCCCATCAGCCCCAGCATTTT. Protein: CASSPGQGAHQPQHF.

This clone was counted a single time. Compared with germline, one end of the junction differs, possibly owing to a read error. The V and J genes are TRBV5-1 and TRBJ1-5, with TRBD1 identical over 9 bases. The CDR3 contains 18 residues. Germline CDR1 SGHRS, CDR2 YFSETQ. The DNA for the CDR3 is TGCGCCAGCAGCTTGGTTCCCCCGGGACAGGGTAGCGATCAGCCCCAGCATTTT. This gives the protein CASSLVPPGQGSDQPQHF. Variable domain in full (rest from reference TRBV5-1 and TRBJ1-5): KAGVTQTPRYLIKTRGQQVTLSCSPISGHRSVSWYQQTPGQGLQFLFEYFSETQRNKGNFPGRFSGRQFSNSRSEMNVSTLELGDSALYLCASSLVPPGQGSDQPQHFGDGTRLSIL.

This sequence joins TRBV12-3 or TRBV12-4 and TRBJ1-2, with D possibly matching TRBD1 (6 bases). The CDR3 length is 13 residues. V lost 5 bases and J 5 bases, leaving 12 bases between the germline ends. In DNA form, the CDR3 reads TGTGCCAGCAGTAACACAGGGTCATATGGCTACACCTTC. It codes for CASSNTGSYGYTF.

The J gene is TRBJ2-5, the V gene TRBV10-3, with 10 bases that match TRBD2. With 4 bases clipped from V and 5 bases from J, the junction kept 4 bases outside the gene matches. Germline V lookup: CDR1 ENHRY, CDR2 SYGVKD. The CDR3 contains 14 residues. CDR3 amino acids: CAISGSGGIETQYF. In DNA form, the CDR3 reads TGTGCCATCAGTGGTAGCGGGGGGATCGAGACCCAGTACTTC.

The DNA of the CDR3 is TGTGCCACAGGGACTGTAAACCAAGAGACCCAGTACTTC. Encoded protein: CATGTVNQETQYF. The chain has TRBV12-3 or TRBV12-4 and TRBJ2-5; D is perhaps TRBD2 (6 bases). Deletions cut 10 bases from V and 0 bases from J, with 12 bases between. This CDR3 comprises 13 residues.

The rearrangement joins TRBV7-2 to TRBJ2-1; D is possibly TRBD2 (6 bases). The germline V gene has CDR1 SGHTA and CDR2 FQGNSA. The V and J ends lost 0 bases and 3 bases respectively, with 6 bases between them. This CDR3 contains 14 residues. The CDR3 DNA is TGTGCCAGCAGCTTAGCTAGCGGCTACAATGAGCAGTTCTTC. This encodes CASSLASGYNEQFF.

This clone was picked up one time. J is TRBJ2-1 and V is TRBV6-5; D call uncertain. Germline-derived CDR1 and CDR2 are MNHEY and SVGAGI. The length of the CDR3 is 13 residues. V lost 7 bases and J lost 0, with 7 bases in between. The CDR3 sequence: CASTQNSYNEQFF. CDR3 nucleotide sequence: TGTGCCAGCACACAGAACTCCTACAATGAGCAGTTCTTC.

The J gene is TRBJ1-2, the V gene TRBV28, with D unresolved. The CDR3 covers 13 residues. Looked up from germline, CDR1 is MDHEN and CDR2 is SYDVKM. The V end lost 10 bases, the J end lost 7 bases, and 19 bases lay between the germline ends. Here the CDR3 reads CATYRGKAAGYTF. The CDR3 DNA sequence: TGTGCCACCTACCGGGGTAAGGCGGCTGGCTACACCTTC.

This clone was seen just once. The V gene is TRBV7-9, the J gene TRBJ2-1; TRBD1 matches 8 bases. V gave up 1 base and J gave up 5 bases; unmatched junction bases: 7. Looked up from germline, CDR1 is SEHNR and CDR2 is FQNEAQ (reference sequence). The length of the CDR3 is 16 residues. Here the CDR3 reads CASSLGTGITNNEQFF. In DNA form, the CDR3 reads TGTGCCAGCAGCTTAGGGACAGGGATAACAAACAATGAGCAGTTCTTC.

The rearrangement joins TRBV15 to TRBJ1-6; D unclear. V lost 0 bases and J lost 5, with 5 bases in between. The CDR3 sequence is 14 residues long. Germline V gene sequence: CDR1 LNHNV, CDR2 YYDKDF (reference sequence). The CDR3: CATSRDQDNSPLHF. CDR3 bases: TGTGCCACCAGCAGAGATCAGGATAATTCACCCCTCCACTTT.

CDR3 sequence: CAISESRVNNSPLHF. In DNA form, the CDR3 reads TGTGCCATCAGTGAATCCAGGGTTAACAATTCACCCCTCCACTTT. The chain recombines TRBV10-3 with TRBJ1-6; TRBD1 might be the D (5 bases). V was cut by 3 bases and J by 7 bases, with 13 bases left in between. The CDR3 contains 15 residues. From germline, CDR1 is ENHRY and CDR2 SYGVKD.

The rearrangement uses TRBV3-1 (or the pseudogene TRBV3-2) and TRBJ2-3; D possibly corresponds to TRBD2 (6 bases). CDR3 size: 17 residues. CDR1 LGHDT and CDR2 YNNKEL come from the germline V gene (reference sequence). Trimming took 0 bases from V and 4 from J, leaving 17 bases between them. CDR3 DNA: TGTGCCAGCAGCCAAGATCCAGCGGGCTCGCTCGCAGATACGCAGTATTTT. This translates into CASSQDPAGSLADTQYF.

This clone appeared a single time. V usage is TRBV5-1 and J usage is TRBJ1-1, with 7 positions matching TRBD1. CDR1 and CDR2 from the germline V gene are SGHRS and YFSETQ. After removal of 1 base from V and 4 bases from J, the junction contained 1 base not matched to a gene. This CDR3 contains 13 residues. The chain's CDR3 is CASSLSGGTEAFF. In nucleotides, the CDR3 is TGCGCCAGCAGCTTGTCAGGGGGCACTGAAGCTTTCTTT.

J is TRBJ1-1 and V is TRBV6-2 or TRBV6-3, with D uncertain. Trimming pared 5 bases from V and 1 base from J, leaving 14 bases between. This CDR3 region has 15 residues. Germline V gives CDR1 MNHEY, CDR2 SVGEGT. CDR3 sequence (DNA): TGTGCCAGCAGTCCGAACCCACATCGGAACACTGAAGCTTTCTTT. Translation gives CASSPNPHRNTEAFF.

This clone has more than one count but fewer than ten. The chain joins TRBV27 to TRBJ1-1; D might be TRBD1 (5 bases). The length of the CDR3 is 14 residues. Germline V gene lookup returns CDR1 MNHEY and CDR2 SMNVEV (reference sequence). V lost 5 bases, J lost 0 bases, and 10 bases lay in between. The CDR3 DNA follows: TGTGCCAGCAGTGGGAGGGGTATGAACACTGAAGCTTTCTTT. It is translated as CASSGRGMNTEAFF.